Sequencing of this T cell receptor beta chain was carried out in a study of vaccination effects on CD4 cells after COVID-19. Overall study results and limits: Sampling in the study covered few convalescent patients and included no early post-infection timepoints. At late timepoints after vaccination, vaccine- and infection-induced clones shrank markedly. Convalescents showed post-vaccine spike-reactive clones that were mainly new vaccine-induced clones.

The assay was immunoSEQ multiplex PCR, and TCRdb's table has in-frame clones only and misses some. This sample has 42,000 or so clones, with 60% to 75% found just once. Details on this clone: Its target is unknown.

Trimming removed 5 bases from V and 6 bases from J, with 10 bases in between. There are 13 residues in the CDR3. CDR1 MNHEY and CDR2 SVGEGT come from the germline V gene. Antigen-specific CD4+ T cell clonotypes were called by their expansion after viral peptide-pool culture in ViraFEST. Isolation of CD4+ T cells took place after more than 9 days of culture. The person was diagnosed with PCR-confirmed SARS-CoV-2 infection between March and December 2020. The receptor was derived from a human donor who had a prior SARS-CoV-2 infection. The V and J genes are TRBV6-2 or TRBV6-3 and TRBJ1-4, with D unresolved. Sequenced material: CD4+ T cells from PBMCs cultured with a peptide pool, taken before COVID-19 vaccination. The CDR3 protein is CASSLLRDEKLFF. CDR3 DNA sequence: TGTGCCAGCAGTCTCCTGCGGGATGAAAAACTGTTTTTT.